This TCR beta chain was captured in a study of T cells expressing NK-cell markers. As for the study in general: Serological testing identified most of the eight sequenced donors as HCMV-seropositive and one as seronegative.

TCRdb derives one entry per CDR3 protein from the 5' RACE reads, leaving out DNA. Recorded for this sample: some 460,000 distinct CDR3 sequences. Study results and caveats: In a handful of donors, dominant clonotypes made up roughly 28.3-65% of CD3+CD56-NKG2C+ cells. Of the CD8+ T cells in roughly 6 donors, about 1.0-7.0% belonged to dominant NKG2C+ clonotypes. The study did not resolve the HCMV specificity of expanded NKG2C+ T cell clones.

In the case of this clonotype: Antigen specificity is unknown.

CDR3 length equals 17 residues. Germline lookup yields CDR1 MGHRA and CDR2 YSYEKL. The TCR was taken from a woman aged 45-65 years in good health. The chain joins TRBV4-1 to TRBJ1-1; the TCRdb call, TRBD1, lacks DNA for checking. The sequenced sample was blood T cells: a sorted CD56 or NKG2C T cell subset, CD4+ or CD8+ T cells, or bulk PBMC T cells (not recorded which). The CDR3 is CASSPTTGTGGPTEAFF.